The 18 T cell receptor beta chains below come from one sample, sequenced in a study of cytomegalovirus exposure and HLA in healthy donors. 13 Jbeta primers and 60 Vbeta primers were used for the PCR. Libraries were prepared by immunoSEQ multiplex PCR; TCRdb keeps only in-frame clonotypes and omits some of them. Among around 120,000 clones listed, around 76% were seen once. Sequenced: PBMCs. The source of these receptors is a man in his sixties in good health and CMV-seropositive.

In this sample, this clone turned up once. This chain links TRBV6-1 with TRBJ2-2; 9 nucleotides agree with TRBD1. Trimming at V came to 10 bases and at J to 3 bases, leaving 9 bases not matched to a gene. Germline V CDR1 and CDR2: MNHNS, SASEGT. This CDR3 region has 15 residues. CDR3 in amino acids: CATSRDREYTGELFF. CDR3 nucleotides: TGTGCCACTTCCCGGGACAGGGAGTACACCGGGGAGCTGTTTTTT.

This clone was detected only once. The chain uses TRBV5-1 and TRBJ1-2; 8 nucleotides match TRBD1. J gave up 4 bases and V 4 bases, and 6 bases lay outside the gene matches. Germline lookup yields CDR1 SGHRS and CDR2 YFSETQ. The CDR3 sequence is 14 residues long. The CDR3 loop is CASSRGQESYGYTF. The CDR3 DNA reads as TGCGCCAGCAGCCGGGGACAGGAGAGCTATGGCTACACCTTC.

The CDR3, as DNA: TGTGCCAGCAGCTTCGGACTAGTTCCCTACGAGCAGTACTTC. Its translation is CASSFGLVPYEQYF. V usage is TRBV11-2 and J usage is TRBJ2-7; TRBD2 matches 7 bases. This CDR3 region has 14 residues. The V segment lost 3 bases and the J segment 2 bases; nucleotides outside the gene matches: 4. Germline values: CDR1 SGHAT, CDR2 FQNNGV.

The chain couples TRBV6-6 to TRBJ2-1, with 7 bases fitting TRBD1. The CDR3 extends over 16 amino acids. Germline assignment: CDR1 MNHNY and CDR2 SVGAGI (reference sequence). V lost 0 bases, J lost 4 bases, and 6 bases stayed unmatched. The CDR3 sequence: CASSYSVQGPYNEQFF. CDR3 bases: TGTGCCAGCAGTTACTCGGTACAGGGGCCGTACAATGAGCAGTTCTTC.

This clone was found once. The chain employs TRBV5-1 and TRBJ1-2, with no clear D. The CDR3 runs to 14 residues. The V end lost 0 bases, the J end lost 10 bases, and 16 bases lay between the germline ends. CDR1 is SGHRS, CDR2 YFSETQ, per germline. The CDR3 loop reads CASSLGSGGDIYTF. The CDR3 nucleotides read TGCGCCAGCAGCTTGGGGTCAGGCGGGGATATCTACACCTTC.

The chain is built from TRBV7-2 and TRBJ2-7, with TRBD2 as a possible D gene (6 bases). Looked up from germline, CDR1 is SGHTA and CDR2 is FQGNSA. The V gene lost 1 base and the J gene lost 4 bases, with 14 bases spanning the gap. The CDR3 has 15 amino acids. The CDR3 DNA reads as TGTGCCAGCAGCTTAGGGGGCGGGAAGAGATACGAGCAGTACTTC. Translation: CASSLGGGKRYEQYF.

This clone was detected only a few times. Here the CDR3 DNA reads TGTGCCAGCAGCTTAGGTGGCGGGGCAAGTGACGAGCAGTACTTC. Translating it yields CASSLGGGASDEQYF. The chain has TRBV7-9 and TRBJ2-7, with D perhaps matching TRBD2 (6 bases). Germline V gives CDR1 SEHNR, CDR2 FQNEAQ (reference sequence). The CDR3 is made up of 15 amino acids. The germline V and J ends were trimmed by 1 base and 5 bases, with 15 bases remaining between them.

The chain employs TRBV7-2 and TRBJ1-5; 11 nucleotides agree with TRBD1. The trim removed 5 bases at V and 7 bases at J, leaving 7 bases unmatched. Germline CDR1 and CDR2: SGHTA and FQGNSA. The CDR3 runs to 15 residues. CDR3 nucleotide sequence: TGTGCCAGCAGCCCTCGAGGGACAGGGGGACAGCCCCAGCATTTT. Translating it yields CASSPRGTGGQPQHF. The full variable domain, rest sourced from reference TRBV7-2 and TRBJ1-5, is GAGVSQSPSNKVTEKGKDVELRCDPISGHTALYWYRQSLGQGLEFLIYFQGNSAPDKSGLPSDRFSAERTGGSVSTLTIQRTQQEDSAVYLCASSPRGTGGQPQHFGDGTRLSIL.

The rearrangement joins TRBV6-5 to TRBJ1-1; 8 bases agree with TRBD1. Germline V gene lookup returns CDR1 MNHEY and CDR2 SVGAGI. The CDR3 consists of 15 residues. Germline trimming cut 2 bases from V and 4 bases from J; bases unmatched to any gene: 6. CDR3: CASSYLPGGGTEAFF. In DNA, the CDR3 is TGTGCCAGCAGTTACCTCCCAGGGGGCGGCACTGAAGCTTTCTTT.

The sample holds a few counts of this clone. The chain is built from TRBV18 and TRBJ2-5, with D possibly matching TRBD2 (5 bases). V was shortened by 0 bases and J by 5 bases, with 10 bases between the two germline ends. Germline V gene lookup returns CDR1 KGHSH and CDR2 LQKENI. The CDR3 covers 14 residues. CDR3 sequence reads: CASSPPAGGETQYF. CDR3 in DNA: TGTGCCAGCTCACCACCGGCGGGCGGGGAGACCCAGTACTTC.

The chain uses TRBV5-1 and TRBJ2-1, with TRBD1 matching over 8 bases. The CDR3 sequence is 15 residues long. The ends lost 4 bases at V and 2 bases at J; junction bases unmatched: 5. Germline V lookup: CDR1 SGHRS, CDR2 YFSETQ. As DNA, the CDR3 is TGCGCCAGCAGCCCGGGGGACAGGACCTACAATGAGCAGTTCTTC. The encoded protein is CASSPGDRTYNEQFF.

This clone was seen just once. This chain connects TRBV19 to TRBJ1-2; possibly TRBD1 for D (5 bases). There are 14 residues in the CDR3. The V end was cut by 3 bases, the J end by 4 bases, with 12 bases between. The germline V gene encodes CDR1 LNHDA and CDR2 SQIVND (reference sequence). CDR3 bases: TGTGCCAGTAGTATGGGGCAGGTCGGCTATGGCTACACCTTC. It translates to CASSMGQVGYGYTF.

The chain is built from TRBV5-1 and TRBJ1-1; D perhaps matches TRBD1 (6 bases). Germline values: CDR1 SGHRS, CDR2 YFSETQ. The CDR3 runs 17 residues. V was clipped by 3 bases and J by 11 bases, with 29 bases between them. CDR3 region: CASSSIESGAPGWRAFF. For the CDR3, the DNA is TGCGCCAGCAGCTCCATCGAATCAGGGGCGCCTGGGTGGAGGGCTTTCTTT.

V gene TRBV7-6 combines with J gene TRBJ2-7; 7 bases map to TRBD2. Germline lookup yields CDR1 SGHVS and CDR2 FNYEAQ. The J segment lost 6 bases and the V segment lost 2 bases, leaving 7 bases of the junction unmatched. The CDR3 loop spans 14 amino acids. The CDR3 is CASSLTGRSSEQYF. The CDR3 bases are TGTGCCAGCAGCTTAACCGGGAGGAGTTCCGAGCAGTACTTC. The entire variable domain, with the rest obtained from reference TRBV7-6 and TRBJ2-7, is as follows: GAGVSQSPRYKVTKRGQDVALRCDPISGHVSLYWYRQALGQGPEFLTYFNYEAQQDKSGLPNDRFSAERPEGSISTLTIQRTEQRDSAMYRCASSLTGRSSEQYFGPGTRLTVT.

V is TRBV5-4 and J is TRBJ2-7, with D possibly TRBD2 on 5 matching bases. V lost 4 bases, J lost 5 bases, and 7 bases lay in between. CDR1 is SGHNT and CDR2 is YYREEE in the germline V gene (reference sequence). The CDR3 consists of 11 residues. As DNA, the CDR3 is TGTGCCAGCAGCACAGCGGACGAGCAGTACTTC. Residues: CASSTADEQYF.

This clone was detected only once. J is TRBJ1-3 and V is TRBV5-1; D gene uncertain. Germline CDR1 is SGHRS and CDR2 is YFSETQ. The V and J ends lost 4 bases and 3 bases respectively, with 11 bases between them. CDR3 length: 14 amino acids. CDR3 in amino acids: CASSAGSGGNTIYF. The CDR3 DNA sequence: TGCGCCAGCAGCGCCGGGAGCGGTGGAAACACCATATATTTT. Using reference TRBV5-1 and TRBJ1-3 for the parts outside the CDR3, the full variable domain is KAGVTQTPRYLIKTRGQQVTLSCSPISGHRSVSWYQQTPGQGLQFLFEYFSETQRNKGNFPGRFSGRQFSNSRSEMNVSTLELGDSALYLCASSAGSGGNTIYFGEGSWLTVV.

This clone was seen once. J is TRBJ1-2 and V is TRBV6-1, with TRBD1 matching 8 bases. The J segment lost 4 bases and the V segment lost 4 bases, leaving 11 bases of the junction unmatched. The V gene's germline CDR1 is MNHNS and CDR2 SASEGT. The CDR3 runs to 16 residues. CDR3 loop: CASSGHPGQALYGYTF. DNA for the CDR3: TGTGCCAGCAGTGGACACCCGGGACAGGCTCTCTATGGCTACACCTTC.

In DNA, the CDR3 is TGTGCCTGGAGTGTCGGACAGGGTCTTGGCTACACCTTC. Its translation: CAWSVGQGLGYTF. This chain connects TRBV30 to TRBJ1-2; 8 nucleotides match TRBD1. The CDR3 loop spans 13 amino acids. Trimming cost V 0 bases and J 7 bases; bases outside gene matches: 4. Germline V CDR1 and CDR2: GTSNPN, SVGIG (reference sequence).